This T cell receptor beta chain was obtained from a study of cytomegalovirus exposure and HLA in healthy donors. The overall study: Earlier, 150 million to 200 million T cells were analyzed, and around 100 million unique TCR beta sequences were found among them. Study conclusions and caveats: For most TCR beta V segments, an earlier analysis put the productive rate at about 90% or about 30% of the time. Among TCR beta chains, those listed as cytomegalovirus-associated numbered approximately 150. Later work showed greater clonal expansion in HLA-associated TCR beta chains than in equally common others.

The germline V gene encodes CDR1 LNHDA and CDR2 SQIVND (reference sequence). The CDR3 contains 18 residues. J lost 6 bases, V lost 4 bases, and 16 bases had no gene match. As regards this clone: Its antigen remains unidentified.

PCR was performed using 60 Vbeta and 13 Jbeta primers. Generated by immunoSEQ multiplex PCR, the TCRdb table keeps only in-frame clones and is missing some. The sample holds about 140,000 clones, 75% to 85% seen once. The source is a woman in her 40s in good health and CMV-seronegative. The chain joins TRBV19 to TRBJ2-7; 12 bases agree with TRBD1. Sequenced sample: PBMCs. Written as DNA, the CDR3 is TGTGCCAGTAGTAAACCCGGGACAGGGGGCAACCTACGTGGCGAGCAGTACTTC. Encoded protein: CASSKPGTGGNLRGEQYF.